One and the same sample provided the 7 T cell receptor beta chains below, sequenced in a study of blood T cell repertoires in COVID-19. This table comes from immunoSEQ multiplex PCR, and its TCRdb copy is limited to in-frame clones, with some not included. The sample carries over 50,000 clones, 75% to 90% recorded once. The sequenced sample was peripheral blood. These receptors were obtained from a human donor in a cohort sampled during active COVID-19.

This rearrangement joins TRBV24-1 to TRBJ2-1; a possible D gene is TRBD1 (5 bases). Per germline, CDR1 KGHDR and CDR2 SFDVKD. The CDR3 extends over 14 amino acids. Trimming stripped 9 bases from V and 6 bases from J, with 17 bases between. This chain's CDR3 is CATGANGHSNEQFF. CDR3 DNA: TGTGCCACCGGGGCGAATGGGCACAGCAATGAGCAGTTCTTC.

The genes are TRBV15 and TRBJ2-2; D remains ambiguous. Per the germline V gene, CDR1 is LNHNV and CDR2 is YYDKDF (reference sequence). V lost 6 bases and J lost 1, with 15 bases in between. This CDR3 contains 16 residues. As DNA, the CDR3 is TGTGCCACCAGTTCATCACGTCCAGAGAACACCGGGGAGCTGTTTTTT. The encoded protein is CATSSSRPENTGELFF.

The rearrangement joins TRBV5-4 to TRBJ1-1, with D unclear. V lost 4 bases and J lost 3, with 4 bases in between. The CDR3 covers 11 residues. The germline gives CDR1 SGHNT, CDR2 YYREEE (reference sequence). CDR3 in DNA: TGTGCCAGCAGCCTCCACACTGAAGCTTTCTTT. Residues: CASSLHTEAFF.

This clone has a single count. The chain's CDR3 is CASSYMSGRARETQYF. The CDR3 bases are TGTGCCAGCAGTTACATGAGCGGGAGGGCCCGAGAGACCCAGTACTTC. The chain combines TRBV6-2 or TRBV6-3 with TRBJ2-5, with 10 bases aligning to TRBD2. The CDR3 covers 16 residues. After removal of 2 bases from V and 4 bases from J, the junction contained 7 bases not matched to a gene. The V gene's germline CDR1 is MNHEY and CDR2 SVGEGT.

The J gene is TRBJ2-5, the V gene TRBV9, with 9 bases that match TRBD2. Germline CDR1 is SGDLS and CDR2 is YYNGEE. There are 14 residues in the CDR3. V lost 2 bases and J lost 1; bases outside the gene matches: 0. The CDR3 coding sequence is TGTGCCAGCAGCGTGACTAGCGGCCAAGAGACCCAGTACTTC. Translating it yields CASSVTSGQETQYF.

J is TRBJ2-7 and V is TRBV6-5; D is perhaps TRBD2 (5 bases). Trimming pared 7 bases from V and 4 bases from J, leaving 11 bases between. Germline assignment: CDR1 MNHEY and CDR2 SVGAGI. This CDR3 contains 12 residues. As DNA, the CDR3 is TGTGCCAGCAAATCAGAGGGATACGAGCAGTACTTC. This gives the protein CASKSEGYEQYF.

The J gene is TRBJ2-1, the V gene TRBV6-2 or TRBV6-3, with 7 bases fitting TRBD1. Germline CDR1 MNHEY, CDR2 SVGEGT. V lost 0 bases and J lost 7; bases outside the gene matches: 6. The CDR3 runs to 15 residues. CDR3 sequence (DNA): TGTGCCAGCAGTTACTCGTTTGAGACAGGGAATGAGCAGTTCTTC. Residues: CASSYSFETGNEQFF.